This TCR beta chain was profiled in a study of radiotherapy plus CTLA-4 blockade in lung cancer. TCRdb's copy holds only in-frame clones and misses some; the assay was immunoSEQ multiplex PCR. This repertoire shows 83,000 or so clones, roughly four fifths found once; its top ten account for around 0.76%. As to this clone: The antigen is not known.

Study-wide results and limits: Expansion in blood of tumor-derived TCR clones was seen after radiotherapy plus ipilimumab.

V was clipped by 2 bases and J by 6 bases, with 16 bases between them. Germline values: CDR1 SEHNR, CDR2 FQNEAQ (reference sequence). This CDR3 contains 15 residues. The source was peripheral blood, collected from a patient treated with radiotherapy plus ipilimumab. V gene TRBV7-9 combines with J gene TRBJ2-5, with D possibly matching TRBD2 (5 bases). The TCR was taken from a human donor with non-small cell lung cancer who had stable disease on radiotherapy plus ipilimumab. CDR3 bases: TGTGCCAGCAGCTTACGCGCCCCTAGCACCCAGACCCAGTACTTC. Protein: CASSLRAPSTQTQYF.